This record covers a single T cell receptor beta chain. The data belong to a study of blood T cell repertoires in COVID-19. Study at large: In each case, the material was cDNA or gDNA derived from T cells, B-cell-depleted T cells, or PBMCs.

Methods used by the authors: Estimates of nucleated cell counts were drawn from the amplification of reference gene primers. Generated by immunoSEQ multiplex PCR, the TCRdb table keeps only in-frame clones and is missing some. Clonal size and the V and J genes are those of that table, whereas D and trimming came from the DNA. The sample yields about 160,000 clones, under 80% seen once. Trimming removed 0 bases from V and 4 bases from J, with 9 bases in between. Germline loops: CDR1 LGHDT, CDR2 YNNKEL (reference sequence). This CDR3 contains 14 residues. The TCR sequence derives from a man aged 65-85 years with acute or convalescent COVID-19. The gene calls are TRBV3-1 (or the pseudogene TRBV3-2) and TRBJ1-1; D not certain. The specimen was peripheral blood. Here the CDR3 DNA reads TGTGCCAGCAGCCAAGATCGCGGTTTCACTGAAGCTTTCTTT. It yields the protein CASSQDRGFTEAFF.